The clone carrying this T cell receptor (beta chain) was seen just once. What it recognizes is unknown. CDR1 is SGHTA, CDR2 FQGNSA, per germline. V trimming: 5 bases; J trimming: 4 bases; junction bases outside the gene matches: 9. CDR3 size: 15 residues. It was healthy bone marrow donors who served as donors. These data are taken from a study of cytomegalovirus exposure and HLA in healthy donors. Overall study: The study's early data release held tens of millions of unique TCRs from HLA-typed donors.

The PCR employed 60 Vbeta primers together with 13 Jbeta primers. Produced via immunoSEQ multiplex PCR; TCRdb's table is partial and in-frame only. The sample has around 150,000 clones; under 90% are singletons. Study results and limitations: TCR beta V segments were, for the most part, productive about 87% or about 30% of the time in an earlier analysis.

The chain uses TRBV7-2 and TRBJ2-3, with TRBD1 identical over 7 bases. Sequenced material: PBMCs. This clonotype was obtained from a man aged 25-45 years in good health and CMV-seronegative. CDR3 sequence reads: CASSKSLQGADTQYF. The CDR3 nucleotides are TGTGCCAGCAGCAAATCACTCCAGGGGGCAGATACGCAGTATTTT.